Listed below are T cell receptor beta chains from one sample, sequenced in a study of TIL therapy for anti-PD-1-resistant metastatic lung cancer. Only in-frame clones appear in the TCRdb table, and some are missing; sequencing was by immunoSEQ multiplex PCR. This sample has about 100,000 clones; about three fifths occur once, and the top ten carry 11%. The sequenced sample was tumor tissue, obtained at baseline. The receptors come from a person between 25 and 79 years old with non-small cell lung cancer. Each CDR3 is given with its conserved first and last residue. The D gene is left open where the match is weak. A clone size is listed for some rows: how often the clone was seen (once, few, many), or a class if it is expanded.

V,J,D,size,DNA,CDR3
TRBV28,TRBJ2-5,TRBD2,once,TGTGCCAGCAGTTTATTGGGACTAGCGGAGAAAGAGACCCAGTACTTC,CASSLLGLAEKETQYF
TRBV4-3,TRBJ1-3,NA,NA,TGCGCCAGCAGCCAAGCATCCGGAAACACCATATATTTT,CASSQASGNTIYF
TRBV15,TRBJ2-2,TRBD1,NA,TGTGCCACCAGCAGGAGACAGGGGCCCGGGGAGCTGTTTTTT,CATSRRQGPGELFF
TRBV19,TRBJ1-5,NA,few,TGTGCCAGCAACCGGGGGGATCACCAGCCCCAGCATTTT,CASNRGDHQPQHF
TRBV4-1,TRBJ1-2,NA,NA,TGCGCCAGCAGCCAAGAGGGAGTTGCGGGTGGCTACACCTTC,CASSQEGVAGGYTF
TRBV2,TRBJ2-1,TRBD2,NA,TGTTCACAGGGCTCCAGCGGGGGCAATGAGCAGTTCTTC,CSQGSSGGNEQFF
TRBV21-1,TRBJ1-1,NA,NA,TGTGCCAGCAGTCTACGGTCCTTGAACACTGAAGCTTTCTTT,CASSLRSLNTEAFF
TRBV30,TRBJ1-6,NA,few,TGTGCCTGGAGTGTATTCCAGGGATCACCCCTCCACTTT,CAWSVFQGSPLHF
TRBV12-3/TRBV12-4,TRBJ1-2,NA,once,TGTGCCAGCAGTTTGGGGCCCTTTAACGGCTACACCTTC,CASSLGPFNGYTF
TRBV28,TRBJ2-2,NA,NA,TGTGCCAGCAGTTTATTAGAAAGGAACACCGGGGAGCTGTTTTTT,CASSLLERNTGELFF
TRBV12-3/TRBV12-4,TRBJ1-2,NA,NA,TGTGCCAGCAGTCCCGCTAACTATGGCTACACCTTC,CASSPANYGYTF
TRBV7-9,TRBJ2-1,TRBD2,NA,TGTGCCAGCAGCCCAAGGGGCCAACTAGCGGGGAAGGTGAGTGAGCAGTTCTTC,CASSPRGQLAGKVSEQFF
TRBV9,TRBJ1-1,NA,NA,TGTGCCAGCAGTCCTCAGACCCAGCTGAACACTGAAGCTTTCTTT,CASSPQTQLNTEAFF
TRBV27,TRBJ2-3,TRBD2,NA,TGTGCCAGCAGAGCGGGGAGCACAGATACGCAGTATTTT,CASRAGSTDTQYF
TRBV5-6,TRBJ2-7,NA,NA,TGTGCCAGCAGCGCACAGGGGGGGAACGAGCAGTACTTC,CASSAQGGNEQYF
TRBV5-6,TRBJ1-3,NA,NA,TGTGCCAGCAGCTTGGCAGGGACTGGAAACACCATATATTTT,CASSLAGTGNTIYF
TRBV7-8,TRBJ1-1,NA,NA,TGTGCCAGCAGCTTAGTCCTGAACACTGAAGCTTTCTTT,CASSLVLNTEAFF
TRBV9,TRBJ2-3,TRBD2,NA,TGTGCCAGCAGCGTGACCGGGACTAGCGCCGCAGATACGCAGTATTTT,CASSVTGTSAADTQYF
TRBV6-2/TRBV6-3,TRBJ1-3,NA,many,TGTGCCAGCAGTTCGACGAGAAACACCATATATTTT,CASSSTRNTIYF
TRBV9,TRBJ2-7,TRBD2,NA,TGTGCCAGCAGCCCGGGACTAGCTTCCTCCTACGAGCAGTACTTC,CASSPGLASSYEQYF
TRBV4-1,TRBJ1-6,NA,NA,TGCGCCAGCAGCCAAGAAAGGGGGGGCTCACCCCTCCACTTT,CASSQERGGSPLHF
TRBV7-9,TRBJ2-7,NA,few,TGTGCCAGCAGGCCTACCGGGACCCCCTACGAGCAGTACTTC,CASRPTGTPYEQYF
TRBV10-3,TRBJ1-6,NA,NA,TGTGCCATCAGTGAGTCGAGAGGTCAGGGAAATTCACCCCTCCACTTT,CAISESRGQGNSPLHF
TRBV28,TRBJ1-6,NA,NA,TGTGCCAGCAGTTCATGGGACGGCTGGAGCTCCTATAATTCACCCCTCCACTTT,CASSSWDGWSSYNSPLHF
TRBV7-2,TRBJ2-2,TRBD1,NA,TGTGCCAGCAGCACCTCCAGGGGGCGGGGCGGGGAGCTGTTTTTT,CASSTSRGRGGELFF
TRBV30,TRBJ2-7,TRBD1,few,TGTGCCTGGAGTGAAGGACAGGGGGCCTACGAGCAGTACTTC,CAWSEGQGAYEQYF
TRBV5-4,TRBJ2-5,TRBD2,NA,TGTGCCAGCAGCCCGCGGGGGTACCAACAAGAGACCCAGTACTTC,CASSPRGYQQETQYF
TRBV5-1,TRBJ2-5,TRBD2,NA,TGCGCCAGCAGCTTGACTAGCGGGGGGAACACCCAGTACTTC,CASSLTSGGNTQYF
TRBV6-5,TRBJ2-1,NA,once,TGTGCCAGCAGTTACCCGGGTGAGCAGTTCTTC,CASSYPGEQFF
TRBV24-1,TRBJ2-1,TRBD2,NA,TGTGCCACCAGTGACCCTGGACTAGCGGGAGTGAATGAGCAGTTCTTC,CATSDPGLAGVNEQFF
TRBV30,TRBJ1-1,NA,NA,TGTGCCTGGAGTGGGGACACCTTGAACACTGAAGCTTTCTTT,CAWSGDTLNTEAFF
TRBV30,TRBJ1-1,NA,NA,TGTGCCTGGAGGGAACAGGGCCGCGGTGAAGCTTTCTTT,CAWREQGRGEAFF
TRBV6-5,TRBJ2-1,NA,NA,TGTGCCAGCAGACAACAAGACTTAAGGCGCAATGAGCAGTTCTTC,CASRQQDLRRNEQFF
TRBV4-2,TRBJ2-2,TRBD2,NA,TGTGCCAGCAGCCAAGATCTCGGAGGGAGGGGAACCGGGGAGCTGTTTTTT,CASSQDLGGRGTGELFF
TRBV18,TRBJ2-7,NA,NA,TGTGCCAGCTCACCAAGGTTGGGGGCAGATGAGCAGTACTTC,CASSPRLGADEQYF
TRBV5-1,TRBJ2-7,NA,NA,TGCGCCAGCAGTTACGGGGGCGACGAGCAGTACTTC,CASSYGGDEQYF
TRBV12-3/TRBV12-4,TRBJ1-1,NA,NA,TGTGCCAGCAGGAGGACCGGGGTTGGTGAAGCTTTCTTT,CASRRTGVGEAFF
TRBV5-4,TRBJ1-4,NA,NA,TGTGCCAGCCCTCGGGAGCAAACTAATGAAAAACTGTTTTTT,CASPREQTNEKLFF
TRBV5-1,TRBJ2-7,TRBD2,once,TGCGCCAGCAGCTTGGGACTAGCGGGATCAACCTACGAGCAGTACTTC,CASSLGLAGSTYEQYF
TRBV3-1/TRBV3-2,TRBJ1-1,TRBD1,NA,TGTGCCAGCAGCCAACTAGGGACAGGGGCTGAAGCTTTCTTT,CASSQLGTGAEAFF
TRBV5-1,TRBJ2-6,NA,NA,TGCGCCAGCAGCAGTCAGACAGTGTCTGGGGCCAACGTCCTGACTTTC,CASSSQTVSGANVLTF
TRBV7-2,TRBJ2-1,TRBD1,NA,TGTGCCAGCACCGGACAGGTCACATATGGGCAGTTCTTC,CASTGQVTYGQFF
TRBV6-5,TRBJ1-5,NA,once,TGTGCCAGCAGACAGGGTAACGGACATCAGCCCCAGCATTTT,CASRQGNGHQPQHF
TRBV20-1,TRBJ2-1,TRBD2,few,TGCAGTGCTAGTGAGGCTAGCGGGGGCAACAATGAGCAGTTCTTC,CSASEASGGNNEQFF
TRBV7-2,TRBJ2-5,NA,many,TGTGCCAGCAGCTCGCTAGGCGCGGCCCAGTACTTC,CASSSLGAAQYF
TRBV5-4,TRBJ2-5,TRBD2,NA,TGTGCCAGCAGCTCTTATAGCGGGAGGGCCCGGGAGACCCAGTACTTC,CASSSYSGRARETQYF
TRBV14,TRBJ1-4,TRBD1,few,TGTGCCAGCAGCTCATACCGGGACAGGGTCCATGAAAAACTGTTTTTT,CASSSYRDRVHEKLFF
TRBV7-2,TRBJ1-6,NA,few,TGTGCCAGCAGCTCCCCCCTGCAAACGGGGGTCCACTTT,CASSSPLQTGVHF
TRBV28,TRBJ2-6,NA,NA,TGTGCCAGCAGTTTCCGGGGAGGTGGGGCCAACGTCCTGACTTTC,CASSFRGGGANVLTF
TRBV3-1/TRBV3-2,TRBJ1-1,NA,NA,TGTGCCAGCAGTCCCGAGAACACTGAAGCTTTCTTT,CASSPENTEAFF
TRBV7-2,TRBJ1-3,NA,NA,TGTGCCAGCAGCTTAGAGGGCCCTGTCGGTGGAAACACCATATATTTT,CASSLEGPVGGNTIYF
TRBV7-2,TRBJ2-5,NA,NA,TGTGCCAGCAGCTCGACCCGGGGGCTAGGGACCCAGTACTTC,CASSSTRGLGTQYF
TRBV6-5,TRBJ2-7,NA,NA,TGTGCCAGCATTAAGGGGATAGTCCTCCACGAGCAGTACTTC,CASIKGIVLHEQYF
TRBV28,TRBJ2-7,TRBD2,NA,TGTGCCTGCTCAAGCGGGGGGAACGCCTACGAGCAGTACTTC,CACSSGGNAYEQYF
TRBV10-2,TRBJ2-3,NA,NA,TGCGCCAGCAGTGAGCCACGGTCCCTTAGCACAGATACGCAGTATTTT,CASSEPRSLSTDTQYF
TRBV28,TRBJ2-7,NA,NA,TGTGCCAGCAGTTTAAACCCGTACGAGCAGTACTTC,CASSLNPYEQYF
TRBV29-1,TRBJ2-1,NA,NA,TGCAGCGTTGAAGATCCCCTAGCCCTCTACAATGAGCAGTTCTTC,CSVEDPLALYNEQFF
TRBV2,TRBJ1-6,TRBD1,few,TGTGCCAGCAATACCGGGACAGAGAATTCACCCCTCCACTTT,CASNTGTENSPLHF
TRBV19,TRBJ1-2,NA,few,TGTGCCAGTAGTATAAGGCGGGTGGATGGCTACACCTTC,CASSIRRVDGYTF